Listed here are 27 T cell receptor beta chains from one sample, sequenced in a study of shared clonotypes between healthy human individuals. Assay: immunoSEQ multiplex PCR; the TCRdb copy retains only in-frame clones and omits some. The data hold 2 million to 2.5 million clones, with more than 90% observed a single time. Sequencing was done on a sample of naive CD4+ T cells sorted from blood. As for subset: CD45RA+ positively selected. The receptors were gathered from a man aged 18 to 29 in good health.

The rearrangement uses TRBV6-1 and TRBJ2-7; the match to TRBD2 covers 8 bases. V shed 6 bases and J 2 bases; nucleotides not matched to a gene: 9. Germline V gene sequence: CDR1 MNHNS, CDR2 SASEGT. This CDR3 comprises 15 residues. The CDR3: CASSLGAGGPYEQYF. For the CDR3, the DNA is TGTGCCAGCAGCCTCGGGGCGGGAGGACCCTACGAGCAGTACTTC.

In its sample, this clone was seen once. CDR3 sequence reads: CASSFRQGPGELFF. The DNA of the CDR3 is TGCGCCAGCAGCTTCCGACAGGGTCCCGGGGAGCTGTTTTTT. This chain connects TRBV5-1 to TRBJ2-2, with 7 bases lining up with TRBD1. CDR1 and CDR2 from the germline V gene are SGHRS and YFSETQ. V shed 2 bases and J 6 bases; nucleotides not matched to a gene: 4. The CDR3 sequence is 14 residues long. Together with reference TRBV5-1 and TRBJ2-2, the CDR3 gives the full variable domain: KAGVTQTPRYLIKTRGQQVTLSCSPISGHRSVSWYQQTPGQGLQFLFEYFSETQRNKGNFPGRFSGRQFSNSRSEMNVSTLELGDSALYLCASSFRQGPGELFFGEGSRLTVL.

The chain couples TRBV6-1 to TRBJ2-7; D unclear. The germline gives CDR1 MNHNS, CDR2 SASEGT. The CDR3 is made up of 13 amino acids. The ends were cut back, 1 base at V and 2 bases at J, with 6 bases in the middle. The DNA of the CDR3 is TGTGCCAGCAGTGAAGGAACCGCCTACGAGCAGTACTTC. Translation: CASSEGTAYEQYF.

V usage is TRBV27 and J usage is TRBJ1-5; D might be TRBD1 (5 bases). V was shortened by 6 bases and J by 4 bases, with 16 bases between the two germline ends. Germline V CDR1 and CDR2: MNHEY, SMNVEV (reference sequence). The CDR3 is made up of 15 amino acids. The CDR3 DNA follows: TGTGCCAGCAGGCCCGGGGCTCCAGTTAATCAGCCCCAGCATTTT. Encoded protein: CASRPGAPVNQPQHF.

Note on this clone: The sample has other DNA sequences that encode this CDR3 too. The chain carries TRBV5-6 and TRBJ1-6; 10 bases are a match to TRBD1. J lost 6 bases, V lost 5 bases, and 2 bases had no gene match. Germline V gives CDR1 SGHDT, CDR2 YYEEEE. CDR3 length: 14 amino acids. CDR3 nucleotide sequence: TGTGCCAGCAGTTGGGACAGGGGTAATTCACCCCTCCACTTT. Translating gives CASSWDRGNSPLHF.

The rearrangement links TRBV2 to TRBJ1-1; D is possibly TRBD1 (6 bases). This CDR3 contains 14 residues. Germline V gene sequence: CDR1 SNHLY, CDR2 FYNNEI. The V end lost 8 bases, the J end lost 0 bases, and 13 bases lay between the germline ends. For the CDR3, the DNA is TGTGCCAGCCAAGAGGGACATTTGAACACTGAAGCTTTCTTT. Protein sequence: CASQEGHLNTEAFF.

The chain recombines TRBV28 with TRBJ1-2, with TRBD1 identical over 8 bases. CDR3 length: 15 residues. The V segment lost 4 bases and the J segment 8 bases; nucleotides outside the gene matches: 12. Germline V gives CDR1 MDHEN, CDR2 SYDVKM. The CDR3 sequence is CASSWAQTGVNGYTF. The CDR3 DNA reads TGTGCCAGCAGTTGGGCTCAGACAGGGGTTAACGGCTACACCTTC.

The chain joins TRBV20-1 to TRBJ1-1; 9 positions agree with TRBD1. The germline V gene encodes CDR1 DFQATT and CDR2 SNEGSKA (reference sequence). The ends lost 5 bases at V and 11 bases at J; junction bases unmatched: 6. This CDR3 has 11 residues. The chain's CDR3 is CSAETGGTAFF. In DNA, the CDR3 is TGCAGTGCTGAGACAGGGGGAACGGCTTTCTTT.

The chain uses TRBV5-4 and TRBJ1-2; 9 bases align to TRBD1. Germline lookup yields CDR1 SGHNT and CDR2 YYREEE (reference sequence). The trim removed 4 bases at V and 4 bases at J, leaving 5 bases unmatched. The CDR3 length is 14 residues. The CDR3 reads CASSGRTGVYGYTF. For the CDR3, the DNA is TGTGCCAGCAGCGGGCGGACAGGGGTCTATGGCTACACCTTC.

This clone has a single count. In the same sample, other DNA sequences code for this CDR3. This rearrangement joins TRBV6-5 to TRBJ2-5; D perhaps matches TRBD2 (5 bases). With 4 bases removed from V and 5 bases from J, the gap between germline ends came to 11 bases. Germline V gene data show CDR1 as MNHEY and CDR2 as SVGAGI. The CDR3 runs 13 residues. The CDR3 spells CASSSTRRETQYF. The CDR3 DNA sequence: TGTGCCAGCAGTTCAACTAGAAGGGAGACCCAGTACTTC.

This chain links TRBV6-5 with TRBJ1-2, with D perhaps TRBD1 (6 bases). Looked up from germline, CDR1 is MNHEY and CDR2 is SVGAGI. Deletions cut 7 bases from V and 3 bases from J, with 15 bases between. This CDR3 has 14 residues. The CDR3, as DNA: TGTGCCAGCACCCACCAGGGGTGGGACTATGGCTACACCTTC. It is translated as CASTHQGWDYGYTF.

The CDR3 DNA reads TGTGCCAGCTCCGGAGTTCCCTACGAGCAGTACTTC. As protein: CASSGVPYEQYF. The chain is built from TRBV27 and TRBJ2-7; no definite D call. Trimming left V 8 bases short and J 2 bases short, with 10 bases between. The CDR3 extends over 12 amino acids. In germline, CDR1 is MNHEY, CDR2 SMNVEV (reference sequence).

The CDR3 region is CASSPLGLTSGIAREQYF. The CDR3 coding sequence is TGTGCCAGCAGCCCACTGGGGCTGACTAGCGGGATAGCGCGAGAGCAGTACTTC. This chain connects TRBV5-6 to TRBJ2-7, with 11 bases that match TRBD2. CDR1 and CDR2 from the germline V gene are SGHDT and YYEEEE. The CDR3 is 18 residues long. V shed 4 bases and J 7 bases; nucleotides not matched to a gene: 19.

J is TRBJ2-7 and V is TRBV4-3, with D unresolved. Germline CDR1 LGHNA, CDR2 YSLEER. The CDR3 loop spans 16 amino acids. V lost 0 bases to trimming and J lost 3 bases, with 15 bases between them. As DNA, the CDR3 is TGCGCCAGCAGCCAAGAGTACGCGAGGTCTGTCTACGAGCAGTACTTC. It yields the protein CASSQEYARSVYEQYF.

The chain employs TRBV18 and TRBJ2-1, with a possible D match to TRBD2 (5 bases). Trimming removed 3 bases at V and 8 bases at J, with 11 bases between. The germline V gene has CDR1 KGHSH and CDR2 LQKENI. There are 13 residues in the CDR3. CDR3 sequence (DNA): TGTGCCAGCTCACCGACTATTATCGATGAGCAGTTCTTC. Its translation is CASSPTIIDEQFF.

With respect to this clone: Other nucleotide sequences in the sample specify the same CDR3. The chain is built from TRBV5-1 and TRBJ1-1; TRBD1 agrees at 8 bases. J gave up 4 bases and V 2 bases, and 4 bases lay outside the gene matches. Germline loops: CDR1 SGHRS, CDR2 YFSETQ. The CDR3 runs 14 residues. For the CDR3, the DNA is TGCGCCAGCAGCTTAAAGACAGGGGTCACTGAAGCTTTCTTT. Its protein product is CASSLKTGVTEAFF.

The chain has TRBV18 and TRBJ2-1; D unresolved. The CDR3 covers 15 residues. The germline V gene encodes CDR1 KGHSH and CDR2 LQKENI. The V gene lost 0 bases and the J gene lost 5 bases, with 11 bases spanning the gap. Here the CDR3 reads CASSPPGTVNNEQFF. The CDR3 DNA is TGTGCCAGCTCACCACCGGGCACAGTGAACAATGAGCAGTTCTTC.

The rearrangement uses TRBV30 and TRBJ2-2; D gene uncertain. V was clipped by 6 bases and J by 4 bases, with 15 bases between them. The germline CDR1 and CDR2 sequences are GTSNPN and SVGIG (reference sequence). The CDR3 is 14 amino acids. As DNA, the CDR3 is TGTGCCTGCTGTCAGGCAGACACCACCGGGGAGCTGTTTTTT. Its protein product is CACCQADTTGELFF. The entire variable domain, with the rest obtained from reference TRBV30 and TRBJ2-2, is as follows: SQTIHQWPATLVQPVGSPLSLECTVEGTSNPNLYWYRQAAGRGLQLLFYSVGIGQISSEVPQNLSASRPQDRQFILSSKKLLLSDSGFYLCACCQADTTGELFFGEGSRLTVL.

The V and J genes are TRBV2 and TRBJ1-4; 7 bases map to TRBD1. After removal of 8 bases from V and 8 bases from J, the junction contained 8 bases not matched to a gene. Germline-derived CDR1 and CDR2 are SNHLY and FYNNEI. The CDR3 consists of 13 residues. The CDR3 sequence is CASSRTGKEKLFF. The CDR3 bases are TGTGCCAGCTCCCGGACAGGCAAAGAAAAACTGTTTTTT.

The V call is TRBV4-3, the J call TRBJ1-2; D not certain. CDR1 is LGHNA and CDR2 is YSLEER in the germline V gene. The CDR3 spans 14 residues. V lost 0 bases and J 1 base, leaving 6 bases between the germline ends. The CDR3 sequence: CASSQEDLNYGYTF. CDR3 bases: TGCGCCAGCAGCCAAGAAGACCTTAACTATGGCTACACCTTC.

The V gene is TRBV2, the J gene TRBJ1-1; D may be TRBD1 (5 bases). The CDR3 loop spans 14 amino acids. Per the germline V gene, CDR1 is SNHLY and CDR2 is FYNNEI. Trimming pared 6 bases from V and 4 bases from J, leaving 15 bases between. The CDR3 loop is CASRVDMGSTEAFF. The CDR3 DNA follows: TGTGCCAGCAGGGTGGACATGGGGAGCACTGAAGCTTTCTTT. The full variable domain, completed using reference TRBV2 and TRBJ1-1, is EPEVTQTPSHQVTQMGQEVILRCVPISNHLYFYWYRQILGQKVEFLVSFYNNEISEKSEIFDDQFSVERPDGSNFTLKIRSTKLEDSAMYFCASRVDMGSTEAFFGQGTRLTVV.

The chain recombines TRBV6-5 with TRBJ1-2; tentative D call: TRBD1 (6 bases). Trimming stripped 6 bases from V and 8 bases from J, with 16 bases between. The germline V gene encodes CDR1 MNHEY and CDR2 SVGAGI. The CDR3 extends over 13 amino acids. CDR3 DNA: TGTGCCAGCAGGCGAAGGGACACCCCGGGCTACACCTTC. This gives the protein CASRRRDTPGYTF.

The CDR3 bases are TGTGCCAGCAGTTTCCTGACAGGGGGCGTTGAAAAACTGTTTTTT. This sequence encodes CASSFLTGGVEKLFF. The rearrangement links TRBV28 to TRBJ1-4; TRBD1 agrees at 10 bases. Looked up from germline, CDR1 is MDHEN and CDR2 is SYDVKM. This CDR3 has 15 residues. Trimming took 3 bases from V and 7 from J; bases not matched to a gene: 5.

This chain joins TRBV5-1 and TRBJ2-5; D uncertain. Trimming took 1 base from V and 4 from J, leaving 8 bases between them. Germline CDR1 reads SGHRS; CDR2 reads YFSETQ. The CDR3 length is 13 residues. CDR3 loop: CASSLSSLETQYF. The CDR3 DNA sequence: TGCGCCAGCAGCTTGTCTAGTTTAGAGACCCAGTACTTC.

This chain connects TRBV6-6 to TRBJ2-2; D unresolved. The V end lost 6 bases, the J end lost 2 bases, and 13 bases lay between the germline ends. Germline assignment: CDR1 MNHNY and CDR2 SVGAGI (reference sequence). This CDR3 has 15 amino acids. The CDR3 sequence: CASSLGGVNTGELFF. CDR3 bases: TGTGCCAGCAGCTTGGGTGGGGTTAACACCGGGGAGCTGTTTTTT.

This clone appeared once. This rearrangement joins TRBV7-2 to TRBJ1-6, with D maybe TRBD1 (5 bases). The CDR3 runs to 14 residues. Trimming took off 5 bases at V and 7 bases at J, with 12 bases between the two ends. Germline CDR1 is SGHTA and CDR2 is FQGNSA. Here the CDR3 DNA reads TGTGCCAGCAGCCTGTCCAGGGAGAATTCACCCCTCCACTTT. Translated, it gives CASSLSRENSPLHF.

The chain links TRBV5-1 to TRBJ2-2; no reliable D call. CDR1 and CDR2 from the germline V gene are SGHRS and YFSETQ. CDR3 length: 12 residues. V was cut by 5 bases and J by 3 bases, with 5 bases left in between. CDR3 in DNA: TGCGCCAGCAGTGAGGACACCGGGGAGCTGTTTTTT. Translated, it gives CASSEDTGELFF. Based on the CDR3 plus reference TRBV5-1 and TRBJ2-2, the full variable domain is KAGVTQTPRYLIKTRGQQVTLSCSPISGHRSVSWYQQTPGQGLQFLFEYFSETQRNKGNFPGRFSGRQFSNSRSEMNVSTLELGDSALYLCASSEDTGELFFGEGSRLTVL.